This T cell receptor beta chain comes out of a study of blood T cell repertoires in COVID-19. Per germline, CDR1 SGDLS and CDR2 YYNGEE. V lost 4 bases, J lost 11 bases, and 12 bases stayed unmatched. The CDR3 length is 13 residues. The table came from immunoSEQ multiplex PCR; TCRdb's copy has only in-frame clones and leaves some out. The sample consists of 84,000 or so clones, approximately 78% of them appearing once. The V and J genes are TRBV9 and TRBJ2-7; TRBD1 matches 7 bases. This clonotype was obtained from a woman of 80 years or more with acute or convalescent COVID-19. The sequenced sample was peripheral blood. CDR3 region: CASSSEDRPGKYF. CDR3 DNA: TGTGCCAGCAGCTCCGAGGACAGGCCCGGGAAGTACTTC.